This is a list of T cell receptor beta chains from one sample in a study of Graves' ophthalmopathy and Graves' hyperthyroidism. TCRdb fed the multiplex PCR reads into MiXCR, producing one record per CDR3 protein. Of hundreds of thousands of distinct CDR3 sequences in the sample, approximately 21% are singletons; the top ten hold about 6.6%. Sample: peripheral blood. Receptor source: a woman younger than 35 with stable Graves' hyperthyroidism. Some clones in this sample may be carry-over from other donors' samples. Both conserved end residues are part of each CDR3. Each record gives: clone size, V gene, J gene, CDR3 length, D gene, CDR3 protein, CDR3 DNA. D genes are given only for firm matches. Some rows mark clone size as missing; the rest say once, few, many or name a class of expanded clone.

many,TRBV29-1,TRBJ1-5,13,.,CSVAGNSNQPQHF,TGCAGCGTTGCCGGGAATAGCAATCAGCCCCAGCATTTT
.,TRBV18,TRBJ1-6,16,.,CASSRTGTRLNSPLHF,TGTGCCAGCTCACGAACCGGGACACGGCTGAATTCACCCCTCCACTTT
many,TRBV14,TRBJ2-2,17,TRBD2,CASSQGRLAVNTGELFF,TGTGCCAGCAGCCAAGGGCGACTAGCGGTTAACACCGGGGAGCTGTTTTTT
once,TRBV6-1,TRBJ1-5,16,TRBD1,CASSALRAGGNQPQHF,TGTGCCAGCAGTGCGTTACGGGCAGGGGGAAATCAGCCCCAGCATTTT
.,TRBV2,TRBJ1-1,14,.,CASSPDRRSTEAFF,TGTGCCAGCAGTCCCGACAGGAGGAGCACTGAAGCTTTCTTT
.,TRBV11-2,TRBJ2-5,15,.,CASSLVSSARETQYF,TGTGCCAGCAGCTTAGTGTCTAGCGCCCGCGAGACCCAGTACTTC
many,TRBV9,TRBJ1-1,13,.,CASSTEMGTEAFF,TGTGCCAGCAGCACAGAGATGGGCACTGAAGCTTTCTTT
few,TRBV2,TRBJ2-3,16,TRBD2,CASSSTSGRGTDTQYF,TGTGCCAGCAGTTCAACTAGCGGGAGGGGAACAGATACGCAGTATTTT
.,TRBV5-1,TRBJ2-2,14,TRBD2,CASSSGEPTGELFF,TGCGCCAGCAGCAGCGGGGAACCCACCGGGGAGCTGTTTTTT
many,TRBV28,TRBJ2-7,16,.,CASSLGRPGGSYEQYF,TGTGCCAGCAGTTTGGGCAGACCTGGAGGATCCTACGAGCAGTACTTC
many,TRBV5-5,TRBJ1-2,16,.,CASSLAGGVRSHGYTF,TGTGCCAGCAGCTTGGCAGGAGGGGTCAGGAGCCATGGCTACACCTTC
few,TRBV6-1,TRBJ2-5,21,TRBD1,CASSAILPGQGIGEVEETQYF,TGTGCCAGCAGTGCCATCCTACCGGGACAGGGGATCGGCGAAGTAGAAGAGACCCAGTACTTC
many,TRBV11-1,TRBJ2-7,16,TRBD1,CASSLAGGQGAHEQYF,TGTGCCAGCAGCTTAGCAGGCGGACAGGGGGCACACGAGCAGTACTTC
.,TRBV18,TRBJ2-7,13,TRBD1,CASSRTGVGEQYF,TGTGCCAGCTCACGTACAGGGGTGGGTGAGCAGTACTTC
many,TRBV28,TRBJ1-1,16,.,CASSDQTARWNTEAFF,TGTGCCAGCAGCGACCAGACGGCCCGCTGGAACACTGAAGCTTTCTTT
few,TRBV13,TRBJ2-5,16,TRBD2,CASSLAGLAGQETQYF,TGTGCCAGCAGCTTAGCGGGACTAGCGGGACAAGAGACCCAGTACTTC
few,TRBV5-1,TRBJ1-1,15,TRBD1,CASSHGQGAPTEAFF,TGCGCCAGCAGCCACGGACAGGGGGCGCCTACTGAAGCTTTCTTT
.,TRBV6-1,TRBJ2-1,12,.,CASSKPRGEQFF,TGTGCCAGCAGTAAACCCCGGGGTGAGCAGTTCTTC
many,TRBV18,TRBJ1-6,15,.,CASSPQRAYNSPLHF,TGTGCCAGCTCACCACAGCGAGCCTATAATTCACCCCTCCACTTT
many,TRBV7-2,TRBJ1-2,15,TRBD1,CASSMGQGGSYGYTF,TGTGCCAGCAGCATGGGACAGGGGGGATCCTATGGCTACACCTTC
many,TRBV10-3,TRBJ1-3,15,.,CAISEGVNSGNTIYF,TGTGCCATCAGTGAGGGAGTCAACTCTGGAAACACCATATATTTT
few,TRBV6-1,TRBJ1-2,12,.,CASTTRSYGYTF,TGTGCCAGCACTACCAGGTCCTATGGCTACACCTTC
many,TRBV2,TRBJ1-1,12,TRBD1,CASSETGPEAFF,TGTGCCAGCAGTGAGACAGGGCCTGAAGCTTTCTTT
many,TRBV7-9,TRBJ2-5,15,TRBD2,CASSPPAGEGETQYF,TGTGCCAGCAGCCCCCCGGCGGGGGAGGGAGAGACCCAGTACTTC
many,TRBV6-1,TRBJ2-4,16,TRBD2,CASRSRGGTSKNIQYF,TGTGCCAGCAGATCCCGGGGGGGAACCTCCAAAAACATTCAGTACTTC
many,TRBV3-1,TRBJ2-7,14,.,CASSQGVYSYEQYF,TGTGCCAGCAGCCAGGGGGTATACTCCTACGAGCAGTACTTC
few,TRBV6-1,TRBJ2-2,15,TRBD1,CASSRSRQGSGELFF,TGTGCCAGCTCCCGGTCTAGACAGGGGTCCGGGGAGCTGTTTTTT
many,TRBV20-1,TRBJ2-5,13,.,CSARSGSQETQYF,TGCAGTGCGAGGAGCGGATCTCAAGAGACCCAGTACTTC
.,TRBV12-3/TRBV12-4,TRBJ1-2,16,.,CASSLTPSAMNYGYTF,TGTGCCAGCAGTTTAACCCCCTCCGCTATGAACTATGGCTACACCTTC
many,TRBV12-3/TRBV12-4,TRBJ1-1,15,.,CASSFGVGFDTEAFF,TGTGCCAGCAGTTTTGGGGTAGGCTTCGACACTGAAGCTTTCTTT
.,TRBV10-3,TRBJ1-2,16,.,CAISESRWGYRYGYTF,TGTGCCATCAGTGAGTCGAGGTGGGGGTATCGGTATGGCTACACCTTC
.,TRBV20-1,TRBJ2-2,12,TRBD2,CSGGRGTGELFF,TGCAGTGGCGGGAGGGGCACCGGGGAGCTGTTTTTT
few,TRBV7-6,TRBJ1-2,14,.,CASSLGGVSYGYTF,TGTGCCAGCAGCTTAGGGGGGGTCAGTTATGGCTACACCTTC
many,TRBV29-1,TRBJ1-5,13,.,CSVAAGLNQPQHF,TGCAGCGTTGCCGCAGGTCTCAATCAGCCCCAGCATTTT
.,TRBV5-1,TRBJ2-7,14,TRBD1,CASSLGQTTYEQYF,TGCGCCAGCAGCCTGGGACAGACTACCTACGAGCAGTACTTC
many,TRBV4-1,TRBJ1-1,12,.,CASSQGGAEAFF,TGCGCCAGCAGCCAGGGCGGGGCTGAAGCTTTCTTT
many,TRBV15,TRBJ2-7,16,TRBD1,CATSRGRDRDTYEQYF,TGTGCCACCAGCAGAGGACGGGACAGGGATACCTACGAGCAGTACTTC
few,TRBV15,TRBJ2-5,17,.,CATSRDRGRGGFETQYF,TGTGCCACCAGCAGAGATCGTGGCAGGGGGGGATTCGAGACCCAGTACTTC
.,TRBV18,TRBJ1-6,14,TRBD1,CASSPATGDSPLHF,TGTGCCAGCTCACCAGCGACAGGGGATTCACCCCTCCACTTT
.,TRBV12-3/TRBV12-4,TRBJ2-7,14,TRBD1,CASSRAQGLDEQYF,TGTGCCAGCAGTCGCGCACAGGGGCTCGACGAGCAATACTTC
many,TRBV20-1,TRBJ1-2,15,.,CSASKQGSTNYGYTF,TGCAGTGCTAGTAAACAGGGATCGACTAACTATGGCTACACCTTC
few,TRBV3-1,TRBJ1-2,14,.,CASSQETANYGYTF,TGTGCCAGCAGCCAAGAAACTGCTAACTATGGCTACACCTTC